The 26 T cell receptor beta chains below all came from one sample that was sequenced in a study of human thymus T cells. It was from resections taken during corrective heart surgery that the thymus tissue came. Profiled with immunoSEQ multiplex PCR; TCRdb holds only in-frame clones, not every one. The table includes about 78,000 clones, 90% to 98% detected once. Sequencing was performed on thymus tissue. The receptors shown here come from a boy under two years old with a congenital heart defect but otherwise immunologically healthy.

The gene calls are TRBV11-1 and TRBJ2-2; possible D gene TRBD1, 6 bases. The CDR3 sequence is 14 residues long. Germline V gene sequence: CDR1 SGHAT, CDR2 FQDESV (reference sequence). The germline V and J ends were trimmed by 4 bases and 5 bases, with 11 bases remaining between them. The CDR3, as DNA: TGTGCCAGCAGCTGTACAGGGATGACCGGGGAGCTGTTTTTT. This encodes CASSCTGMTGELFF.

This chain connects TRBV6-4 to TRBJ2-1, with D perhaps TRBD1 (5 bases). There are 13 residues in the CDR3. Trimming cost V 11 bases and J 2 bases, with 13 bases left between them. Germline CDR1 is MRHNA and CDR2 is SNTAGT. The CDR3 region is CASRGRAYNEQFF. In DNA, the CDR3 is TGTGCCTCAAGGGGTAGGGCCTACAATGAGCAGTTCTTC.

The gene calls are TRBV11-3 and TRBJ2-7; TRBD2 might be the D (5 bases). Trimming shortened V by 8 bases and J by 1 base, and 18 bases separated the two germline ends. The CDR3 has 15 amino acids. Looked up from germline, CDR1 is SGHNT and CDR2 is YENEEA. CDR3 sequence (DNA): TGTGCCAGCTCGCAGAGCGGAGGCCCATCCTACGAGCAGTACTTC. It specifies CASSQSGGPSYEQYF. The whole variable domain, filled in from reference TRBV11-3 and TRBJ2-7, reads EAGVVQSPRYKIIEKKQPVAFWCNPISGHNTLYWYLQNLGQGPELLIRYENEEAVDDSQLPKDRFSAERLKGVDSTLKIQPAELGDSAVYLCASSQSGGPSYEQYFGPGTRLTVT.

V is TRBV28 and J is TRBJ2-2; D gene ambiguous. Germline V gene lookup returns CDR1 MDHEN and CDR2 SYDVKM. The CDR3 is 13 residues long. V was shortened by 5 bases and J by 1 base, with 5 bases between the two germline ends. CDR3 DNA sequence: TGTGCCAGCAGTGGTCTGAACACCGGGGAGCTGTTTTTT. This translates into CASSGLNTGELFF.

The chain employs TRBV16 and TRBJ1-5; 8 bases agree with TRBD1. The germline CDR1 and CDR2 sequences are KGHSY and FQNENV. Trimming removed 4 bases from V and 7 bases from J; junction bases left unmatched: 6. The CDR3 loop spans 14 amino acids. The CDR3 protein is CASSRGQGGQPQHF. The CDR3 region has the DNA TGTGCCAGCAGCCGAGGACAGGGCGGCCAGCCCCAGCATTTT. The complete variable domain, with remaining parts taken from reference TRBV16 and TRBJ1-5, reads GEEVAQTPKHLVRGEGQKAKLYCAPIKGHSYVFWYQQVLKNEFKFLISFQNENVFDETGMPKERFSAKCLPNSPCSLEIQATKLEDSAVYFCASSRGQGGQPQHFGDGTRLSIL.

The chain employs TRBV7-9 and TRBJ2-7; D tentatively reads TRBD1 or TRBD2 (5 bases each). CDR3 length: 13 residues. Germline CDR1 SEHNR, CDR2 FQNEAQ (reference sequence). The V end lost 5 bases, the J end lost 1 base, and 9 bases lay between the germline ends. Written as DNA, the CDR3 is TGTGCCAGCAGCACGGGACCATCCTACGAGCAGTACTTC. Translating gives CASSTGPSYEQYF.

The chain uses TRBV7-9 and TRBJ1-2; 10 bases match TRBD1. CDR3 length equals 15 residues. The V gene end was trimmed by 5 bases and the J gene end by 8 bases; junction bases not matched to a gene: 11. Germline CDR1 is SEHNR and CDR2 is FQNEAQ (reference sequence). The CDR3 is CASSPRDRGSMGYTF. CDR3 DNA: TGTGCCAGCAGCCCCCGGGACAGGGGCTCTATGGGCTACACCTTC.

The chain employs TRBV28 and TRBJ1-5; TRBD1 is a possible D gene (5 bases). There are 18 residues in the CDR3. Germline V gene data show CDR1 as MDHEN and CDR2 as SYDVKM. The V gene lost 7 bases and the J gene lost 0 bases, with 22 bases spanning the gap. The CDR3 DNA reads as TGTGCCAGCAAGGAGGGGAGACGGACTCCCCATAGCAATCAGCCCCAGCATTTT. It is translated as CASKEGRRTPHSNQPQHF.

This clone was seen only once. The J gene is TRBJ1-1, the V gene TRBV5-1; no clear D. The CDR3 is 16 amino acids. Germline V gene sequence: CDR1 SGHRS, CDR2 YFSETQ. The V and J ends lost 3 bases and 0 bases respectively, with 15 bases between them. CDR3: CASSCKGTGMNTEAFF. For the CDR3, the DNA is TGCGCCAGCAGCTGTAAAGGAACCGGGATGAACACTGAAGCTTTCTTT.

J is TRBJ1-4 and V is TRBV14; 7 nucleotides align to TRBD1. The V gene end was trimmed by 2 bases and the J gene end by 3 bases; junction bases not matched to a gene: 6. There are 16 residues in the CDR3. CDR1 and CDR2 (germline): SGHDN, FVKESK. CDR3 region: CASSQTRDSANEKLFF. CDR3 coding DNA: TGTGCCAGCAGCCAAACCCGGGACAGCGCTAATGAAAAACTGTTTTTT. Full variable domain (remainder filled in from reference TRBV14 and TRBJ1-4): EAGVTQFPSHSVIEKGQTVTLRCDPISGHDNLYWYRRVMGKEIKFLLHFVKESKQDESGMPNNRFLAERTGGTYSTLKVQPAELEDSGVYFCASSQTRDSANEKLFFGSGTQLSVL.

The chain links TRBV2 to TRBJ2-1; the match to TRBD2 covers 13 bases. The CDR3 loop spans 21 amino acids. The germline gives CDR1 SNHLY, CDR2 FYNNEI. Trimming cost V 4 bases and J 0 bases; bases outside gene matches: 15. Here the CDR3 DNA reads TGTGCCAGCAGTGGAATCCCGACTAGCGGGGGGCCCGAGAGCTCCTACAATGAGCAGTTCTTC. Protein sequence: CASSGIPTSGGPESSYNEQFF.

V and J are TRBV10-1 and TRBJ2-4; 13 bases match TRBD2. Germline trimming cut 8 bases from V and 5 bases from J; bases unmatched to any gene: 9. Germline lookup yields CDR1 WNHNN and CDR2 SYGVQD (reference sequence). The length of the CDR3 is 16 residues. CDR3 bases: TGCGCCAGCTCCTCAGGACTAGCGGGAGAGCAAAACATTCAGTACTTC. This translates into CASSSGLAGEQNIQYF.

The chain combines TRBV7-9 with TRBJ1-2, with D maybe TRBD1 (6 bases). Germline assignment: CDR1 SEHNR and CDR2 FQNEAQ (reference sequence). The CDR3 consists of 14 residues. Between the trimmed V and J ends, which lost 8 bases and 4 bases, there was a span of 17 bases. CDR3 DNA: TGTGCCAGCTTTCCGGCCAGGGGAAGCTATGGCTACACCTTC. It codes for CASFPARGSYGYTF.

The chain carries TRBV7-9 and TRBJ2-1; tentative D call: TRBD2 (5 bases). Deletions cut 1 base from V and 8 bases from J, with 18 bases between. The CDR3 contains 16 residues. Germline CDR1 SEHNR, CDR2 FQNEAQ (reference sequence). Here the CDR3 DNA reads TGTGCCAGCAGCTTAGAGTTGATAGGGTTGCGGGATGAGCAGTTCTTC. This codes for CASSLELIGLRDEQFF.

The chain has TRBV19 and TRBJ1-1; 10 nucleotides match TRBD1. V gave up 2 bases and J gave up 3 bases; unmatched junction bases: 3. This CDR3 has 15 residues. Germline V gene sequence: CDR1 LNHDA, CDR2 SQIVND (reference sequence). The CDR3 spells CASSIRGQGYTEAFF. CDR3 coding DNA: TGTGCCAGTAGTATACGGGGACAGGGGTACACTGAAGCTTTCTTT.

The rearrangement uses TRBV6-4 and TRBJ2-1, with 8 positions matching TRBD2. The germline V gene encodes CDR1 MRHNA and CDR2 SNTAGT. Germline trimming cut 8 bases from V and 0 bases from J; bases unmatched to any gene: 6. This CDR3 is 15 amino acids long. CDR3: CASSTGGSSYNEQFF. The CDR3 nucleotides are TGTGCCAGCTCAACGGGGGGGAGCTCCTACAATGAGCAGTTCTTC.

This clone was counted a single time. The chain uses TRBV5-1 and TRBJ1-3; D not certain. The germline V gene encodes CDR1 SGHRS and CDR2 YFSETQ. The CDR3 is 17 amino acids. The V end was cut by 5 bases, the J end by 4 bases, with 22 bases between. This chain's CDR3 is CASRLSWQPLGGNTIYF. The CDR3 nucleotides are TGCGCCAGCAGATTGTCGTGGCAGCCCCTGGGGGGAAACACCATATATTTT.

The V gene is TRBV5-1, the J gene TRBJ1-2; D ambiguous. The CDR3 has 14 residues. V dropped 2 bases and J dropped 4 bases, with 12 bases sitting between them. Germline V gene lookup returns CDR1 SGHRS and CDR2 YFSETQ. CDR3 DNA sequence: TGCGCCAGCAGCTTACCGGAGGAGACCTATGGCTACACCTTC. Its translation: CASSLPEETYGYTF.

The CDR3 loop is CASRRAGPYEQYF. CDR3 nucleotides: TGTGCCAGCAGAAGGGCGGGTCCCTACGAGCAGTACTTC. V is TRBV27 and J is TRBJ2-7; possible D gene TRBD2, 5 bases. Per the germline V gene, CDR1 is MNHEY and CDR2 is SMNVEV (reference sequence). With 6 bases removed from V and 2 bases from J, the gap between germline ends came to 11 bases. The CDR3 loop spans 13 amino acids.

The chain carries TRBV10-3 and TRBJ1-2, with D possibly being TRBD1 (5 bases). The germline V gene encodes CDR1 ENHRY and CDR2 SYGVKD. The CDR3 totals 12 residues. Trimming removed 5 bases at V and 4 bases at J, with 8 bases between. CDR3 bases: TGTGCCATCAGTACCGGGACCTATGGCTACACCTTC. It specifies CAISTGTYGYTF.

J is TRBJ1-5 and V is TRBV7-2; 8 nucleotides align to TRBD1. V shed 2 bases and J 7 bases; nucleotides not matched to a gene: 13. The CDR3 length is 17 residues. Germline assignment: CDR1 SGHTA and CDR2 FQGNSA. CDR3 region: CASSLFREQGGWQPQHF. The CDR3 nucleotides read TGTGCCAGCAGCTTATTTCGGGAACAGGGGGGTTGGCAGCCCCAGCATTTT.

The chain uses TRBV7-2 and TRBJ2-1; D might be TRBD1 (6 bases). The V end lost 11 bases, the J end lost 3 bases, and 14 bases lay between the germline ends. CDR3 length: 13 amino acids. Germline V gene data show CDR1 as SGHTA and CDR2 as FQGNSA. CDR3 bases: TGTGCCGTGCGTCAGGGGTTCTACAATGAGCAGTTCTTC. This encodes CAVRQGFYNEQFF.

The chain links TRBV11-2 to TRBJ2-7; D unresolved. This CDR3 contains 15 residues. Trimming took off 1 base at V and 2 bases at J, with 12 bases between the two ends. CDR1 SGHAT and CDR2 FQNNGV come from the germline V gene. For the CDR3, the DNA is TGTGCCAGCAGCTTAGGTGACGGGTTCCCCTACGAGCAGTACTTC. It is translated as CASSLGDGFPYEQYF.

The chain recombines TRBV27 with TRBJ2-7; TRBD2 matches at 9 bases. The length of the CDR3 is 18 residues. CDR1 is MNHEY, CDR2 SMNVEV, per germline (reference sequence). J lost 2 bases, V lost 2 bases, and 13 bases had no gene match. The DNA of the CDR3 is TGTGCCAGCAGTTTACCCCGAGTTAGCGGGGGACCAACCTACGAGCAGTACTTC. This gives the protein CASSLPRVSGGPTYEQYF.

This clone was detected once. The junction departs from the called germline gene at one end, perhaps through a read error. This sequence joins TRBV7-3 and TRBJ2-3, with D perhaps TRBD1 or TRBD2 (5 bases each). Germline CDR1 SGHTA, CDR2 FQGTGA. The CDR3 has 16 residues. The CDR3 DNA sequence: TGTGCCAGCAGCCTAACCTCGGGACGCATGGGTGGCGCGCAGTATTTT. Protein product: CASSLTSGRMGGAQYF.

J is TRBJ2-5 and V is TRBV28; 15 bases align to TRBD2. This CDR3 has 19 amino acids. The V gene's germline CDR1 is MDHEN and CDR2 SYDVKM. The junction had 16 bases not matched to a gene; V was cut back by 5 bases and J by 6 bases. CDR3 residues: CASSPCPGLAGGTNQTQYF. Written as DNA, the CDR3 is TGTGCCAGCAGTCCTTGCCCGGGACTAGCGGGAGGTACCAACCAGACCCAGTACTTC.